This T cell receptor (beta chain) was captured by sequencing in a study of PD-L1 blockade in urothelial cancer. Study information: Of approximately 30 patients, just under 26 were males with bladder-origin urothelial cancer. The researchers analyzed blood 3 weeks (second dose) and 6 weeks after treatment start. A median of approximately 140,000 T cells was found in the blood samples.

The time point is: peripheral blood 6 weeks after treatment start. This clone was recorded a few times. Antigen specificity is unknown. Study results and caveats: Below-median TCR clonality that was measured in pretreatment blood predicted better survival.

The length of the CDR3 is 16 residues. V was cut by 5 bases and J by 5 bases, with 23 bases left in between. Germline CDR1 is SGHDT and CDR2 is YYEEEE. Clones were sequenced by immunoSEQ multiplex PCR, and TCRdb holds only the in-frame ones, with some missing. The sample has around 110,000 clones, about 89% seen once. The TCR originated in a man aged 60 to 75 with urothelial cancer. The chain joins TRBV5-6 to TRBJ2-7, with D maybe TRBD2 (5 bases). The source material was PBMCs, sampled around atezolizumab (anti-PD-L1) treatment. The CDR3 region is CASSRIRTVIGDEQYF. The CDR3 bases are TGTGCCAGCAGTAGAATAAGGACCGTCATCGGGGACGAGCAGTACTTC.